Each of the 11 T cell receptor beta chains below was sequenced from the same sample in a study of cytomegalovirus exposure and HLA in healthy donors. Primers for the PCR totalled 60 Vbeta and 13 Jbeta. Libraries were prepared by immunoSEQ multiplex PCR; TCRdb keeps only in-frame clonotypes and omits some of them. The sample lists some 90,000 clones; over 60% were seen once. Sequenced sample: PBMCs. The receptors derive from a man between 40 and 49 years old in good health and CMV-seronegative.

This clone has more than one count but fewer than ten. The chain joins TRBV4-2 to TRBJ2-7; maybe TRBD1 (5 bases). V was cut by 0 bases and J by 0 bases, with 15 bases left in between. The germline gives CDR1 LGHNA, CDR2 YNFKEQ. The CDR3 extends over 17 amino acids. CDR3 region: CASSQDLTDTISYEQYF. The CDR3 nucleotides are TGTGCCAGCAGCCAAGATTTAACGGACACAATCTCCTACGAGCAGTACTTC.

CDR3: CASSLGARRGAFF. In DNA form, the CDR3 reads TGTGCCAGCAGCTTAGGGGCCCGGCGGGGAGCTTTCTTT. The chain links TRBV11-2 to TRBJ1-1; D not certain. Trimming pared 1 base from V and 10 bases from J, leaving 13 bases between. Germline assignment: CDR1 SGHAT and CDR2 FQNNGV. The CDR3 extends over 13 amino acids. Drawing the rest from reference TRBV11-2 and TRBJ1-1, the complete variable domain is EAGVAQSPRYKIIEKRQSVAFWCNPISGHATLYWYQQILGQGPKLLIQFQNNGVVDDSQLPKDRFSAERLKGVDSTLKIQPAKLEDSAVYLCASSLGARRGAFFGQGTRLTVV.

This sequence joins TRBV5-1 and TRBJ2-3; D ambiguous. Germline-derived CDR1 and CDR2 are SGHRS and YFSETQ. The CDR3 totals 14 residues. V was clipped by 0 bases and J by 3 bases, with 8 bases between them. The DNA of the CDR3 is TGCGCCAGCAGCTTGGCGATAGTTACAGATACGCAGTATTTT. Translation gives CASSLAIVTDTQYF. The full variable domain, in which reference TRBV5-1 and TRBJ2-3 provide the parts outside the CDR3, is KAGVTQTPRYLIKTRGQQVTLSCSPISGHRSVSWYQQTPGQGLQFLFEYFSETQRNKGNFPGRFSGRQFSNSRSEMNVSTLELGDSALYLCASSLAIVTDTQYFGPGTRLTVL.

This sequence joins TRBV19 and TRBJ1-1; no clear D gene. The CDR3 is made up of 15 amino acids. Germline V gives CDR1 LNHDA, CDR2 SQIVND (reference sequence). V lost 5 bases to trimming and J lost 0 bases, with 13 bases between them. CDR3 amino acids: CASSYAEAMNTEAFF. CDR3 DNA: TGTGCCAGTAGTTATGCCGAGGCAATGAACACTGAAGCTTTCTTT.

This clone was detected only a few times. The chain is built from TRBV7-8 and TRBJ1-5; D is unresolved. CDR3 length equals 14 residues. Between the trimmed V and J ends, which lost 5 bases and 10 bases, there was a span of 18 bases. The germline CDR1 and CDR2 sequences are SGHVS and FQNEAQ. The CDR3 here is CASSRGGRTQPQHF. The CDR3 nucleotides read TGTGCCAGCAGCCGGGGAGGGAGAACCCAACCCCAGCATTTT.

The genes are TRBV21-1 and TRBJ1-2. TRBV21-1 is a documented pseudogene. The CDR3 runs 16 residues. The CDR3 DNA is TGTGCCAGTGATCGCTTAGCGGGGACAGACGTTAATGGCTACACCTTC. Its protein is CASDRLAGTDVNGYTF.

This clone has a handful of counts. The chain employs TRBV6-4 and TRBJ2-2, with 9 nucleotides matching TRBD2. This CDR3 has 15 residues. CDR1 is MRHNA, CDR2 SNTAGT, per germline. Trimming at V came to 3 bases and at J to 4 bases, leaving 3 bases not matched to a gene. The CDR3 sequence: CASSERGGGTGELFF. The CDR3 nucleotides read TGTGCCAGCAGTGAGCGCGGGGGGGGCACCGGGGAGCTGTTTTTT.

V and J are TRBV6-5 and TRBJ2-7; D is unresolved. This CDR3 has 15 amino acids. Germline V gives CDR1 MNHEY, CDR2 SVGAGI. Trimming removed 2 bases at V and 5 bases at J, with 16 bases between. CDR3 DNA: TGTGCCAGCAGTTACACCTTCAGGTTTCTGGACGAGCAGTACTTC. It yields the protein CASSYTFRFLDEQYF.

This clone was detected only a few times. The V gene is TRBV27, the J gene TRBJ2-4; TRBD2 is a possible D gene (6 bases). V was clipped by 5 bases and J by 8 bases, with 25 bases between them. CDR3 length: 17 residues. CDR1 MNHEY and CDR2 SMNVEV come from the germline V gene (reference sequence). CDR3 loop: CASSPTFRLDRGDIQYF. The CDR3 DNA follows: TGTGCCAGCAGTCCGACCTTTCGACTAGATAGGGGAGACATTCAGTACTTC.

This sequence joins TRBV4-2 and TRBJ2-7, with TRBD1 identical over 11 bases. Gene TRBJ2-5 matches the end of the DNA better, so the J call may be wrong. The CDR3 length is 15 residues. Germline-derived CDR1 and CDR2 are LGHNA and YNFKEQ. The CDR3 sequence: CASSQGGQGEQTQYF. The DNA for the CDR3 is TGTGCCAGCAGCCAGGGGGGACAGGGGGAACAGACCCAGTACTTC.

This chain connects TRBV7-9 to TRBJ2-2, with TRBD2 identical over 14 bases. This CDR3 has 17 amino acids. The ends lost 7 bases at V and 5 bases at J; junction bases unmatched: 9. Germline V lookup: CDR1 SEHNR, CDR2 FQNEAQ (reference sequence). The CDR3 nucleotides are TGTGCCAGCATCTTCGGGACTAGCGGGGGTCAGACCGGGGAGCTGTTTTTT. This gives the protein CASIFGTSGGQTGELFF.